These T cell receptor beta chains were read from a single sample in a study of control samples from healthy donors and cancer patients. Sequenced by immunoSEQ multiplex PCR; TCRdb stores in-frame clones only, minus some. The sample holds under 200,000 clones; around 96% are singletons and the top ten take 8.5%. Sequencing was carried out using blood. All receptors come from a woman between 40 and 50 years old in good health. CDR3s include the opening cysteine and the closing phenylalanine or tryptophan. D genes are given only for firm matches. A row's size may be missing; if present it is once, few, many or a size class.

V gene: TRBV19
D gene: .
J gene: TRBJ2-3
clone size: .
CDR3 DNA: TGTGCCAGTACCGAAGAACATAGCACAGATACGCAGTATTTT
CDR3 protein: CASTEEHSTDTQYF

V gene: TRBV7-9
D gene: .
J gene: TRBJ1-2
clone size: .
CDR3 DNA: TGTGCCAGCAGCTTAGGACAGACGCCAGATTCGGACTATGGCTACACCTTC
CDR3 protein: CASSLGQTPDSDYGYTF

V gene: TRBV9
D gene: .
J gene: TRBJ1-1
clone size: few
CDR3 DNA: TGTGCCAGCAGCGTCGCCCTGAACACTGAAGCTTTCTTT
CDR3 protein: CASSVALNTEAFF

V gene: TRBV6-6
D gene: .
J gene: TRBJ2-1
clone size: .
CDR3 DNA: TGTGCCAGCAGTTACGTTCCAGCAAGCTCCTACAATGAGCAGTTCTTC
CDR3 protein: CASSYVPASSYNEQFF

V gene: TRBV30
D gene: .
J gene: TRBJ1-1
clone size: .
CDR3 DNA: TGTGCCTGGGGACGCGGGGCTTTCTTT
CDR3 protein: CAWGRGAFF

V gene: TRBV7-8
D gene: .
J gene: TRBJ1-2
clone size: .
CDR3 DNA: TGTGCCAGCAGCTTAACGACAGTCTATGGCTACACCTTC
CDR3 protein: CASSLTTVYGYTF

V gene: TRBV6-5
D gene: .
J gene: TRBJ2-7
clone size: .
CDR3 DNA: TGTGCCAGCAGTCCTCCTAGGAGGGACTACGAGCAGTACTTC
CDR3 protein: CASSPPRRDYEQYF

V gene: TRBV6-1
D gene: .
J gene: TRBJ1-5
clone size: .
CDR3 DNA: TGTGCCAGCAGTGACCTCCGGGATCAGCCCCAGCATTTT
CDR3 protein: CASSDLRDQPQHF

V gene: TRBV14
D gene: .
J gene: TRBJ1-6
clone size: .
CDR3 DNA: TGTGCCAGTCAGGGTGACATCTCCTATAATTCACCCCTCCACTTT
CDR3 protein: CASQGDISYNSPLHF

V gene: TRBV7-2
D gene: TRBD2
J gene: TRBJ2-7
clone size: .
CDR3 DNA: TGTGCCAGCAGCTTATGGGGAGGGCTCGAGCAGTACTTC
CDR3 protein: CASSLWGGLEQYF

V gene: TRBV19
D gene: .
J gene: TRBJ1-4
clone size: .
CDR3 DNA: TGTGCCAGTAGGAACAGGGATGATGGTGAAAAACTGTTTTTT
CDR3 protein: CASRNRDDGEKLFF

V gene: TRBV4-3
D gene: .
J gene: TRBJ2-7
clone size: .
CDR3 DNA: TGCGCCAGCAGCCAAGAGCGAACGGGAACGCCCTACGAGCAGTACTTC
CDR3 protein: CASSQERTGTPYEQYF